This TCR beta chain was documented in a study of patients and donors after allogeneic stem cell transplantation. TCRdb itself ran the RT-PCR reads through MiXCR, one entry per CDR3 protein. The sample has roughly 230,000 distinct CDR3 sequences, roughly 13% seen once. The CDR3 is 16 amino acids. V lost 5 bases and J lost 2; bases outside the gene matches: 10. Germline assignment: CDR1 SGHRS and CDR2 YFSETQ. The receptor's source is a human donor who was either an allogeneic HSCT recipient or a stem cell or donor lymphocyte infusion donor (not recorded which). It is not recorded whose cells these are; they may come from a transplant donor. The chain uses TRBV5-1 and TRBJ2-1, with 7 bases matching TRBD2. Sequenced sample: blood, either unsorted or a sorted T cell fraction (not recorded which). CDR3: CASRGFIAGAYNEQFF. The CDR3 region has the DNA TGCGCCAGCAGGGGTTTTATAGCGGGCGCCTACAATGAGCAGTTCTTC.